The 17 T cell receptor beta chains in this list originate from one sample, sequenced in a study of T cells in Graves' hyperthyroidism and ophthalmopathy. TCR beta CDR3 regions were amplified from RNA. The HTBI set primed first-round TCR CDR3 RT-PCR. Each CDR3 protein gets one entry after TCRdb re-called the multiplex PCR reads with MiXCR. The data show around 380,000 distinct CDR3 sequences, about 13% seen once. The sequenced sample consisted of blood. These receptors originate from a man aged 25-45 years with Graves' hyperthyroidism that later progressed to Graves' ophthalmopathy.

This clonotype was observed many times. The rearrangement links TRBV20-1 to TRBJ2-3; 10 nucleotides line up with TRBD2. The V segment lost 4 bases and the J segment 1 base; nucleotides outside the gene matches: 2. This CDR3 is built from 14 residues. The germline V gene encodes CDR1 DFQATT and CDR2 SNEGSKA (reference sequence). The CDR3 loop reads CSATSGGRTDTQYF. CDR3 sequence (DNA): TGCAGTGCTACTAGCGGGGGCCGCACAGATACGCAGTATTTT.

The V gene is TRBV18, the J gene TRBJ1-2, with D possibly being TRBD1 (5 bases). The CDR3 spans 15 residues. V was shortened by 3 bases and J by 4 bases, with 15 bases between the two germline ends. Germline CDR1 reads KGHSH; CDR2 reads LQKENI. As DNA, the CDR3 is TGTGCCAGCTCACCCGACAGAGATCGCAGCTATGGCTACACCTTC. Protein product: CASSPDRDRSYGYTF.

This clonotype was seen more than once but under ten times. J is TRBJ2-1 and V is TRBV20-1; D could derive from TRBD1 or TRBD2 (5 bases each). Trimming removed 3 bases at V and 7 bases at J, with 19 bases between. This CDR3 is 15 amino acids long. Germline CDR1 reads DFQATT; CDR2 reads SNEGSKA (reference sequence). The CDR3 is CSASTRRDPRNEQFF. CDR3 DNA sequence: TGCAGTGCTAGTACTCGCCGGGACCCTAGGAATGAGCAGTTCTTC.

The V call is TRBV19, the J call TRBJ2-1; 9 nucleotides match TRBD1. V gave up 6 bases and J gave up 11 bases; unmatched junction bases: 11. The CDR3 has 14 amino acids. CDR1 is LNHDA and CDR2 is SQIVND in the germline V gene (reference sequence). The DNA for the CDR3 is TGTGCCAGTAGCAGTCCCGGGACAGGGAATCAGCAGTTCTTC. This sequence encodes CASSSPGTGNQQFF.

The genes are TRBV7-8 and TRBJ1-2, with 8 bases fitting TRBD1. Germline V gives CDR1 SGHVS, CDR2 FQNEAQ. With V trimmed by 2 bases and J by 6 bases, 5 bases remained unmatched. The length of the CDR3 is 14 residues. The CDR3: CASSLRAGGHGYTF. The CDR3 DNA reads TGTGCCAGCAGCTTAAGGGCAGGGGGCCATGGCTACACCTTC.

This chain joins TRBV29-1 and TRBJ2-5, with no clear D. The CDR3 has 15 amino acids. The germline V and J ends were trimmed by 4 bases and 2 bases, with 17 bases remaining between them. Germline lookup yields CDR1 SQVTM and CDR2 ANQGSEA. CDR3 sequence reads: CSVGSDGTSQETQYF. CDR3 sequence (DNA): TGCAGCGTTGGATCGGACGGAACCTCGCAAGAGACCCAGTACTTC.

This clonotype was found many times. The DNA for the CDR3 is TGTGCCACCAGTGATCCCGCGGACTCCACAGATACGCAGTATTTT. Translation gives CATSDPADSTDTQYF. The rearrangement links TRBV24-1 to TRBJ2-3, with a weak D call TRBD2 (5 bases). Per germline, CDR1 KGHDR and CDR2 SFDVKD. V lost 3 bases to trimming and J lost 2 bases, with 11 bases between them. The CDR3 contains 15 residues.

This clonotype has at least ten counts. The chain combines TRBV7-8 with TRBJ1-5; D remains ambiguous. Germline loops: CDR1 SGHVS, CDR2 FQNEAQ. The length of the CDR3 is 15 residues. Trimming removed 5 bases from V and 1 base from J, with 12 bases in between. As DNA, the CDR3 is TGTGCCAGCAGCCCCGAGGCGGAAAGCAATCAGCCCCAGCATTTT. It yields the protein CASSPEAESNQPQHF.

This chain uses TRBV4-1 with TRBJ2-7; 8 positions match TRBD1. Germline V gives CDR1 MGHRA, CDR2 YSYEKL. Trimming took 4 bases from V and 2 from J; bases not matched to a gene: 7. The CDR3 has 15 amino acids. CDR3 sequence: CASSLRTGSPYEQYF. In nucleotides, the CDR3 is TGCGCCAGCAGCCTTCGGACAGGGTCCCCCTACGAGCAGTACTTC.

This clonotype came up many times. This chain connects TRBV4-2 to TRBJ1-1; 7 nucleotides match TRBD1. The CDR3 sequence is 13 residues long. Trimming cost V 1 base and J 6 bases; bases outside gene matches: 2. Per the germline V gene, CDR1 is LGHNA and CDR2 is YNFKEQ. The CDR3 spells CASSQAGQSEAFF. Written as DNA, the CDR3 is TGTGCCAGCAGCCAAGCGGGACAGTCTGAAGCTTTCTTT.

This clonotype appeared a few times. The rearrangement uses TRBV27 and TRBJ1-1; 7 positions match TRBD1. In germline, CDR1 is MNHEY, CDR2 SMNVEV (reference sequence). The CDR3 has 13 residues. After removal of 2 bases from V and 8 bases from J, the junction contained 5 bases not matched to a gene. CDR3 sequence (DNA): TGTGCCAGCAGTTTAAACGGACAGGCCGAAGCTTTCTTT. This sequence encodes CASSLNGQAEAFF.

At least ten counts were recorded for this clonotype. In DNA form, the CDR3 reads TGTGCCAGCAGTCGCGGCGGGGGTGCGAAGTACGAGCAGTACTTC. It yields the protein CASSRGGGAKYEQYF. The V and J genes are TRBV12-3 or TRBV12-4 and TRBJ2-7; 7 bases match TRBD2. This CDR3 has 15 amino acids. Trimming removed 5 bases from V and 4 bases from J; junction bases left unmatched: 11.

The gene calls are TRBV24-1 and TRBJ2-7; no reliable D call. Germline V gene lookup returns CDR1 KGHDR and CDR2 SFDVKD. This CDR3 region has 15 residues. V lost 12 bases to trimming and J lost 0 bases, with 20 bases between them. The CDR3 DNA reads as TGTGCCGGAGTGACGACGGTAAGGAGCTCCTACGAGCAGTACTTC. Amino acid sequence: CAGVTTVRSSYEQYF.

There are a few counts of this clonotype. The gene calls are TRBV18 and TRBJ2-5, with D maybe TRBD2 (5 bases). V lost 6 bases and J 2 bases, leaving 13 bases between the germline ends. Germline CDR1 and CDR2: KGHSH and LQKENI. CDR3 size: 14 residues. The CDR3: CASSPQRAQETQYF. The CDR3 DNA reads TGTGCCAGCTCCCCGCAGAGGGCACAAGAGACCCAGTACTTC.

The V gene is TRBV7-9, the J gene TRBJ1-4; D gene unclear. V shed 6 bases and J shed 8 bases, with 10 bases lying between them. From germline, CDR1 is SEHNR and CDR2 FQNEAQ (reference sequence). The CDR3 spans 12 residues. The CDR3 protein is CASREGWEKLFF. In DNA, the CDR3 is TGTGCCAGCAGAGAGGGTTGGGAAAAACTGTTTTTT.

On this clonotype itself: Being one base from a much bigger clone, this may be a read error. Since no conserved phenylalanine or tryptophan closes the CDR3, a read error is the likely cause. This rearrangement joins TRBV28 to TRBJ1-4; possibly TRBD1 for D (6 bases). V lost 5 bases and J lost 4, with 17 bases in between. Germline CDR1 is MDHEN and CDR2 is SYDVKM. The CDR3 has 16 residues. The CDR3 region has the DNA TGTGCCAGCAGTCCCCCCTTGACAGGCCTTAATGAAAAACTGTTTCTT. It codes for CASSPPLTGLNEKLFL.

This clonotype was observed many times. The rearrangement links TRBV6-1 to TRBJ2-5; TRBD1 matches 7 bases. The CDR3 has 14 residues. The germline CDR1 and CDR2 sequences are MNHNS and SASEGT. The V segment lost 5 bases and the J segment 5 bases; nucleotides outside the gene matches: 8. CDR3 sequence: CASSRDRIVETQYF. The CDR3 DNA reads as TGTGCCAGCAGTCGGGACAGAATAGTTGAGACCCAGTACTTC.